The 6 T cell receptor beta chains presented below share a single source sample, sequenced in a study of graft-versus-host responses after intestinal transplantation (dated by TCRdb to the early 2020s). The library relied on the immunoSEQ multiplex PCR assay. TCRdb re-hosts the immuneACCESS table, in-frame sequences only. Its copies lack some clones; in the studies checked, an unresolved V gene accounts for under half of them, and the cause for the rest is not known. The sample contains under 20,000 clones, approximately 92% of them found a single time. Jointly, the top ten make up roughly 2.1% of the sample. Specimen: PBMCs, collected more than 350 days after transplant. The receptors derive from a human patient who received an intestinal transplant, so some T cells may come from the graft donor.

The V and J genes are TRBV5-1 and TRBJ1-4; TRBD1 matches 10 bases. V was clipped by 0 bases and J by 6 bases; unmatched bases: 11. From germline, CDR1 is SGHRS and CDR2 YFSETQ. The CDR3 spans 18 residues. The CDR3 here is CASSLVSTQDRGDEKLFF. CDR3 in DNA: TGCGCCAGCAGCTTGGTATCGACCCAGGACAGGGGGGATGAAAAACTGTTTTTT.

V gene TRBV27 combines with J gene TRBJ1-5, with 9 nucleotides matching TRBD1. CDR1 and CDR2 (germline): MNHEY, SMNVEV (reference sequence). This CDR3 is built from 15 residues. The V and J ends lost 2 bases and 5 bases, in that order; junction bases with no gene match: 4. The CDR3 reads CASSLRGQGYQPQHF. For the CDR3, the DNA is TGTGCCAGCAGTTTAAGGGGACAGGGATATCAGCCCCAGCATTTT.

The chain combines TRBV6-1 with TRBJ1-2, with D possibly TRBD1 on 5 matching bases. This CDR3 has 13 amino acids. Per the germline V gene, CDR1 is MNHNS and CDR2 is SASEGT. The V gene lost 2 bases and the J gene lost 4 bases, with 8 bases spanning the gap. The CDR3 is CASSETDSYGYTF. Written as DNA, the CDR3 is TGTGCCAGCAGTGAAACCGACAGCTATGGCTACACCTTC.

The rearrangement joins TRBV5-1 to TRBJ2-1; D unresolved. The CDR3 is 11 amino acids. V was shortened by 2 bases and J by 7 bases, with 4 bases between the two germline ends. Germline V gene data show CDR1 as SGHRS and CDR2 as YFSETQ. The CDR3 sequence is CASSLGNEQFF. CDR3 DNA: TGCGCCAGCAGCTTAGGTAATGAGCAGTTCTTC.

The chain couples TRBV6-6 to TRBJ1-4; 9 nucleotides line up with TRBD1. V was clipped by 4 bases and J by 5 bases; unmatched bases: 5. This CDR3 has 15 residues. Germline V gene data show CDR1 as MNHNY and CDR2 as SVGAGI (reference sequence). Here the CDR3 DNA reads TGTGCCAGCAGTTGGACAGGGGAGGAAAATGAAAAACTGTTTTTT. It encodes CASSWTGEENEKLFF.

The chain links TRBV28 to TRBJ1-5; D is uncertain. The CDR3 length is 16 residues. Germline V gives CDR1 MDHEN, CDR2 SYDVKM. Trimming took off 5 bases at V and 3 bases at J, with 17 bases between the two ends. The CDR3 nucleotides read TGTGCCAGCAGTCCATTACGGGATCGTGCCAATCAGCCCCAGCATTTT. This encodes CASSPLRDRANQPQHF.